This T cell receptor (beta chain) was documented in a study of tumor-infiltrating lymphocytes in primary liver carcinoma (dated by TCRdb to 2016 to 2017). Study-level background: The five patients, three men and two women aged 30 to 69 years, had hepatocellular carcinoma (four) or combined HCC and intrahepatic cholangiocarcinoma (one). The five patients had tumors of stage T1-T3 N0M0, with maximum diameters ranging from about 4.2 to 10 cm. A total of 35 specimens from 5 patients, comprising some 25 tumor regions, 5 adjacent noncancerous liver tissues and 5 peripheral blood samples, were covered by TCRbeta repertoire sequencing. High reproducibility was observed for the technical replicate repertoires, with mean shared-clone rates around 0.9 and correlation coefficients above 0.95. The study combined TCRbeta repertoire sequencing, expression microarrays and whole-exome sequencing across five regions of each liver tumor, with adjacent normal tissue and blood. Each sample produced about 3.5 to 7.13 million productive TCRbeta reads, and read depth showed no significant difference between tissue types.

The research as a whole found: Only the TCR beta chain was sequenced, which likely underestimates true repertoire diversity because unpaired alpha chains were not captured. Compared with blood, tumors had a significantly larger share of the repertoire taken up by the top 250 clones (p = 0.039). Because the samples were bulk and unsorted, CD4+ and CD8+ T cell repertoires could not be compared. With just a handful of patients in the study, the authors point out that the findings should be validated in a larger study. Repertoire overlap was higher between tumor regions (mean about 36%) than tumor-adjacent (approximately 17%) or tumor-blood (14%) pairs, consistent with antigen-driven expansion.

Total RNA and DNA were co-extracted from around 18-30 mg of bulk tissue with the AllPrep DNA/RNA mini kit, without cell sorting. About five patients with histopathologically diagnosed primary liver carcinoma underwent surgical resection in China between 2015 and March 2016. Chronic HBV infection was present in the patients, and the patients were treatment-naive at sampling. Fresh tumor and adjacent tissue pieces were bisected; one half was stored in RNAlater at -80°C, the other sent for histology. A constant-region primer and ProtoScript II reverse transcriptase were used to reverse-transcribe TCRbeta-specific cDNA from approximately 500 ng total RNA. Construction of the TCRbeta libraries relied on three nested rounds of multiplex PCR, following a slightly modified ARM-PCR procedure. The first two PCR rounds used multiplex TRBV1-TRBV30 forward primers with a Cbeta reverse primer, each for 10 cycles. Sample barcodes and Illumina adapters were added in a final 25-cycle PCR with Deep VentR polymerase. Amplicons of 200-500 bp were gel-purified with a QIAquick gel extraction kit before sequencing. TCRbeta amplicons were sequenced on an Illumina HiSeq 2500 with 250-bp paired-end reads. In the original analysis: To recover full CDR3 sequences, reads were quality-trimmed using Trimmomatic v0.33 and paired reads were then merged using FLASH v1.2.11. MiGEC v1.2.1b assigned V, D and J germline segments to the rearranged TCRbeta sequences. Clonotype statistics and Shannon-Wiener diversity indices were calculated with VDJtools v1.0.0. Except for diversity analysis, only each sample's 250 most abundant clonotypes were used in subsequent analyses to reduce sampling bias. Using fastp trimming at Q25 and MiXCR clonotype assembly, TCRdb reanalyzed the public sequencing data and kept in-frame beta chains. Each entry merges the rows of one CDR3 protein and shows their most common DNA and genes. TCRdb assigned the V and J calls; the authors' analysis was not used. Across this sample there are roughly 120,000 distinct CDR3 sequences, with roughly 70% seen only once. Together, the top ten hold around 8.1% of the sample.

The CDR3 contains 16 residues, cysteine and phenylalanine counted. Only the CDR3 part of the read is kept: 48 bases, read in frame from the first base. According to the germline V gene, CDR1 reads MDHEN and CDR2 reads SYDVKM. V drops 8 bases and J drops 5 bases, leaving 22 bases in between. This clonotype was found once. It lacks a known antigen. Base qualities are missing; no much larger clone stands one base away. One read yields weak evidence. This chain joins TRBV28 to TRBJ1-5; possibly the D gene is TRBD1, per 6 matching bases. The specimen was tumor-adjacent normal liver tissue. The clonotype comes from a woman aged 55 to 70 with primary liver carcinoma and hepatitis B virus infection. The encoded CDR3 is CASDRSRGASDQPQHF. DNA sequence: TGTGCCAGCGATCGCTCGCGGGGGGCAAGCGATCAGCCCCAGCATTTT. When the CDR3 is completed using the reference TRBV28 and TRBJ1-5 genes on either side, the full variable domain is DVKVTQSSRYLVKRTGEKVFLECVQDMDHENMFWYRQDPGLGLRLIYFSYDVKMKEKGDIPEGYSVSREKKERFSLILESASTNQTSMYLCASDRSRGASDQPQHFGDGTRLSIL.